This is a list of T cell receptor beta chains from one sample in a study of a mutant IDH1 vaccine in newly diagnosed glioma. Some clones are missing from TCRdb's copy, which holds only in-frame ones; the method was immunoSEQ multiplex PCR. The sample holds tens of thousands of clones, roughly 80% seen once. These receptors have no identified antigens. The sample in question was PBMCs, obtained from a glioma patient whose treatment included an IDH1 peptide vaccine. Receptor source: a man aged 35 to 55 with glioma. Each CDR3 is given with its conserved first and last residue. The D gene is left open where the match is weak. Not all rows give a size; the values are once, few, many and, for expanded clones, a class.

TRBJ2-7 NA TRBV9 NA CASSVAWGSYEQYF TGTGCCAGCAGCGTAGCATGGGGTTCCTACGAGCAGTACTTC
TRBJ1-6 NA TRBV4-1 NA CASSQVRENSPLHF TGCGCCAGCAGCCAAGTACGAGAAAATTCACCCCTCCACTTT
TRBJ2-3 NA TRBV5-1 NA CASSSVGGHIDTQYF TGCGCCAGCAGTTCCGTGGGGGGTCATATCGATACGCAGTATTTT
TRBJ2-3 NA TRBV4-1 NA CASSQGGPGPKSPRVGQYF TGCGCCAGCAGCCAAGGGGGCCCGGGACCCAAAAGTCCGCGGGTTGGGCAGTATTTT
TRBJ1-1 NA TRBV2 NA CASSAGLMNTEAFF TGTGCCAGCAGCGCGGGACTCATGAACACTGAAGCTTTCTTT
TRBJ2-5 NA TRBV30 NA CAWSAGIQETQYF TGTGCCTGGAGTGCTGGGATACAAGAGACCCAGTACTTC
TRBJ1-6 few TRBV21-1 NA CASSFRQGPNSPLHF TGTGCCAGCAGCTTTCGACAGGGGCCTAATTCACCCCTCCACTTT
TRBJ2-3 NA TRBV7-3 NA CASKLVPNTDTQYF TGTGCCAGCAAACTAGTGCCCAACACAGATACGCAGTATTTT
TRBJ2-5 NA TRBV18 NA CASSHFRQVETQYF TGTGCCAGCTCGCATTTCAGACAGGTGGAGACCCAGTACTTC
TRBJ1-1 NA TRBV2 NA CASSAGLINTEAFF TGTGCCAGCAGTGCAGGGTTGATAAACACTGAAGCTTTCTTT
TRBJ2-7 NA TRBV6-6 TRBD2 CASSYAGRATYEQYF TGTGCCAGCAGTTACGCGGGGAGGGCGACCTACGAGCAGTACTTC
TRBJ1-2 NA TRBV7-9 NA CASSLGRAGYTF TGTGCCAGCAGCTTAGGACGGGCCGGCTACACCTTC
TRBJ1-4 NA TRBV5-1 NA CASMGSTNEKLFF TGCGCCAGCATGGGATCAACTAATGAAAAACTGTTTTTT
TRBJ2-3 NA TRBV29-1 TRBD2 CSVGLPRGEQQDTQYF TGCAGCGTTGGCCTTCCGCGGGGGGAGCAACAAGATACGCAGTATTTT
TRBJ1-1 NA TRBV19 NA CASSISGSLGGTEAFF TGTGCCAGTAGTATTTCTGGCAGCCTAGGCGGCACTGAAGCTTTCTTT
TRBJ2-2 NA TRBV6-1 TRBD1 CASSVPGDRVGNGGELFF TGTGCCAGCAGTGTACCGGGGGACAGGGTAGGGAACGGCGGGGAGCTGTTTTTT
TRBJ1-2 NA TRBV4-1 NA CASTQGSGANYGYTF TGCGCCAGCACCCAGGGATCAGGAGCTAACTATGGCTACACCTTC
TRBJ2-7 NA TRBV7-9 TRBD1 CASSYTWDRGAYEQYF TGTGCCAGCAGTTATACCTGGGACAGAGGGGCCTACGAGCAGTACTTC
TRBJ1-2 NA TRBV5-1 TRBD1 CASSSDRGLGGYTF TGCGCCAGCAGCTCGGACAGGGGGCTCGGTGGCTACACCTTC
TRBJ2-3 NA TRBV5-8 NA CASSSHPFSTDTQYF TGTGCCAGCAGCTCACACCCTTTTAGCACAGATACGCAGTATTTT
TRBJ1-3 NA TRBV4-1 TRBD1 CASSQDSPDRSSGNTIYF TGCGCCAGCAGCCAAGATTCCCCGGACAGGAGCTCTGGAAACACCATATATTTT
TRBJ2-5 NA TRBV14 NA CASSQGIYSRETQYF TGTGCCAGCAGCCAAGGAATTTATAGCCGAGAGACCCAGTACTTC
TRBJ1-3 NA TRBV29-1 NA CSVEGGPSSGNTIYF TGCAGCGTCGAAGGGGGACCGAGCTCTGGAAACACCATATATTTT
TRBJ1-6 NA TRBV7-3 NA CASSPGGGPLHF TGTGCCAGCAGCCCCGGGGGGGGACCCCTCCACTTT
TRBJ2-2 NA TRBV2 TRBD2 CASTQGLAGTGELFF TGTGCCAGCACACAAGGACTAGCGGGCACCGGGGAGCTGTTTTTT
TRBJ2-1 few TRBV5-1 NA CASSFASYNEQFF TGCGCCAGCAGCTTTGCCAGCTACAATGAGCAGTTCTTC
TRBJ2-7 NA TRBV30 NA CAWSVGAAYEQYF TGTGCCTGGAGTGTCGGGGCGGCCTACGAGCAGTACTTC
TRBJ1-2 NA TRBV12-5 NA CASGFLLGHPYGYTF TGTGCTAGTGGTTTTCTCTTAGGACACCCCTATGGCTACACCTTC